The 18 T cell receptor beta chains below all came from one sample that was sequenced in a study of blood T cell repertoires in COVID-19. Produced via immunoSEQ multiplex PCR; TCRdb's table is partial and in-frame only. The sample includes more than 100,000 clones, approximately 89% seen only once; the top ten take about 15%. What was sequenced was peripheral blood. These TCRs come from a woman aged 80 or over in a cohort sampled during active COVID-19.

This clone has a single count. V gene TRBV6-5 combines with J gene TRBJ2-1; the match to TRBD2 covers 8 bases. The CDR3 is made up of 14 amino acids. The V gene end was trimmed by 10 bases and the J gene end by 6 bases; junction bases not matched to a gene: 11. Germline CDR1 is MNHEY and CDR2 is SVGAGI. CDR3 residues: CATVPRLAGNEQFF. CDR3 in DNA: TGTGCCACCGTACCTAGGCTAGCGGGCAATGAGCAGTTCTTC.

This chain joins TRBV6-1 and TRBJ2-1; perhaps TRBD2 as D (5 bases). The CDR3 has 16 amino acids. Per germline, CDR1 MNHNS and CDR2 SASEGT. V lost 3 bases, J lost 3 bases, and 15 bases lay in between. The CDR3 coding sequence is TGTGCCAGCAGTGAGGACCCCCGGGAACACTACAATGAGCAGTTCTTC. This codes for CASSEDPREHYNEQFF.

The rearrangement links TRBV10-1 to TRBJ2-1; 7 nucleotides line up with TRBD2. The CDR3 covers 16 residues. The trim removed 3 bases at V and 1 base at J, leaving 6 bases unmatched. CDR1 and CDR2 from the germline V gene are WNHNN and SYGVQD (reference sequence). In DNA form, the CDR3 reads TGCGCCAGCAGTGACCCCGGGGGGAATTCCTACAATGAGCAGTTCTTC. This translates into CASSDPGGNSYNEQFF.

The chain carries TRBV28 and TRBJ2-7; 9 bases agree with TRBD1. Trimming took 6 bases from V and 6 from J; bases not matched to a gene: 6. This CDR3 has 13 amino acids. From germline, CDR1 is MDHEN and CDR2 SYDVKM. CDR3 region: CASRQGTGSEQYF. CDR3 nucleotide sequence: TGTGCCAGCAGGCAAGGGACAGGGAGCGAGCAGTACTTC.

The V and J genes are TRBV4-2 and TRBJ1-5; a weak D match, TRBD1 (5 bases). CDR3 length equals 18 residues. V shed 0 bases and J shed 2 bases, with 17 bases lying between them. Germline V gives CDR1 LGHNA, CDR2 YNFKEQ. The DNA for the CDR3 is TGTGCCAGCAGCCAAGACTTTAACGGGGGTGGGGGCAATCAGCCCCAGCATTTT. Translation: CASSQDFNGGGGNQPQHF.

The V gene is TRBV7-2, the J gene TRBJ2-1; possibly TRBD2 for D (5 bases). The CDR3 is made up of 15 amino acids. CDR1 is SGHTA, CDR2 FQGNSA, per germline. Trimming shortened V by 4 bases and J by 5 bases, and 15 bases separated the two germline ends. The chain's CDR3 is CASSSVALKDNEQFF. The CDR3 bases are TGTGCCAGCAGCTCCGTAGCGCTTAAAGACAATGAGCAGTTCTTC.

This sequence joins TRBV4-1 and TRBJ1-5, with a possible D match to TRBD1 (6 bases). This CDR3 has 14 residues. CDR1 and CDR2 (germline): MGHRA, YSYEKL. The V and J ends lost 0 bases and 7 bases respectively, with 10 bases between them. The CDR3 spells CASSQEQGLQPQHF. Written as DNA, the CDR3 is TGCGCCAGCAGCCAAGAACAGGGCTTGCAGCCCCAGCATTTT.

This chain connects TRBV3-1 (or the pseudogene TRBV3-2) to TRBJ2-2; 13 bases map to TRBD2. Germline V lookup: CDR1 LGHDT, CDR2 YNNKEL (reference sequence). This CDR3 has 18 residues. With 3 bases clipped from V and 3 bases from J, the junction kept 7 bases outside the gene matches. This chain's CDR3 is CASSQIGTSGDYTGELFF. CDR3 DNA sequence: TGTGCCAGCAGCCAGATCGGGACTAGCGGGGACTACACCGGGGAGCTGTTTTTT.

J is TRBJ1-2 and V is TRBV6-1; the match to TRBD1 covers 12 bases. The CDR3 has 15 amino acids. The junction had 3 bases not matched to a gene; V was cut back by 3 bases and J by 4 bases. Germline V CDR1 and CDR2: MNHNS, SASEGT. CDR3 amino acids: CASSEGQGASYGYTF. The CDR3 DNA follows: TGTGCCAGCAGTGAGGGACAGGGGGCATCCTATGGCTACACCTTC.

The chain links TRBV21-1 to TRBJ2-7; TRBD2 is the table's D call and was not checked against the DNA. TRBV21-1 is given as a pseudogene. The CDR3 sequence is 14 residues long. CDR3 in amino acids: CASSPNPSREGPVV. Here the CDR3 DNA reads TGTGCCAGCAGCCCAAACCCCTCGCGGGAGGGCCCTGTGGTC.

This clone has only a few counts. The chain employs TRBV5-4 and TRBJ2-1, with 8 bases aligning to TRBD2. The CDR3 loop spans 16 amino acids. With 0 bases clipped from V and 6 bases from J, the junction kept 8 bases outside the gene matches. From germline, CDR1 is SGHNT and CDR2 YYREEE (reference sequence). CDR3 amino acids: CASSLDPGGPFNEQFF. Here the CDR3 DNA reads TGTGCCAGCAGCTTGGATCCGGGGGGGCCTTTCAATGAGCAGTTCTTC.

V is TRBV25-1 and J is TRBJ1-6, with D perhaps matching TRBD1 (6 bases). V was trimmed by 5 bases and J by 7 bases, leaving 15 bases between them. The germline gives CDR1 MGHDK, CDR2 SYGVNS. This CDR3 comprises 15 residues. The CDR3: CASSPLAGENSPLHF. CDR3 sequence (DNA): TGTGCCAGCAGTCCCCTAGCAGGGGAAAATTCACCCCTCCACTTT.

V gene TRBV4-2 combines with J gene TRBJ2-1; D is possibly TRBD2 (6 bases). V lost 2 bases to trimming and J lost 4 bases, with 9 bases between them. Germline V gene sequence: CDR1 LGHNA, CDR2 YNFKEQ. The CDR3 has 14 residues. The CDR3 here is CASSQLSGYNEQFF. Here the CDR3 DNA reads TGTGCCAGCAGCCAACTTAGCGGATACAATGAGCAGTTCTTC.

The chain employs TRBV1 and TRBJ1-5. TRBV1 is assigned pseudogene status. The CDR3 extends over 17 amino acids. The CDR3 loop is CTSSRGTGGTSNQPQHF. CDR3 DNA sequence: TGCACCAGCAGCCGAGGGACGGGGGGGACTAGCAATCAGCCCCAGCATTTT.

In its sample, this clone was seen once. CDR3 sequence: CASSVGQGGYNEQFF. For the CDR3, the DNA is TGTGCCAGCAGCGTAGGACAGGGGGGATACAATGAGCAGTTCTTC. The J gene is TRBJ2-1, the V gene TRBV9; 9 bases are shared with TRBD1. With V trimmed by 0 bases and J by 4 bases, 2 bases remained unmatched. The CDR3 totals 15 residues. The germline V gene encodes CDR1 SGDLS and CDR2 YYNGEE.

The V and J genes are TRBV18 and TRBJ1-5; TRBD1 matches 7 bases. The CDR3 extends over 14 amino acids. From germline, CDR1 is KGHSH and CDR2 LQKENI. The V and J ends lost 3 bases and 3 bases, in that order; junction bases with no gene match: 2. CDR3 protein: CASSPTGLNQPQHF. The CDR3 bases are TGTGCCAGCTCACCGACAGGGCTCAATCAGCCCCAGCATTTT. Combining the CDR3 with reference TRBV18 and TRBJ1-5 gives the whole variable domain NAGVMQNPRHLVRRRGQEARLRCSPMKGHSHVYWYRQLPEEGLKFMVYLQKENIIDESGMPKERFSAEFPKEGPSILRIQQVVRGDSAAYFCASSPTGLNQPQHFGDGTRLSIL.

V usage is TRBV28 and J usage is TRBJ2-2; D may be TRBD2 (5 bases). In germline, CDR1 is MDHEN, CDR2 SYDVKM. The CDR3 extends over 13 amino acids. Trimming removed 10 bases from V and 5 bases from J, with 14 bases in between. This CDR3 is CATWRRATGELFF. DNA for the CDR3: TGTGCCACCTGGAGGAGAGCGACCGGGGAGCTGTTTTTT.

This sequence joins TRBV12-1 and TRBJ2-1; the D call TRBD2 from the table was never checked on the DNA. TRBV12-1 is shown as a pseudogene. The CDR3 length is 12 residues. CDR3 loop: CASTTFRGEQFF. In DNA form, the CDR3 reads TGTGCCAGCACCACCTTTCGGGGGGAGCAGTTCTTC.